Listed below are T cell receptor beta chains from one sample, sequenced in a study of cytomegalovirus exposure and HLA in healthy donors. Repertoires were generated with immunoSEQ multiplex PCR, while TCRdb's copy carries only in-frame clones and drops some. Among nearly 80,000 clones listed, roughly 93% were seen once. Sequenced input: PBMCs. These receptors were collected from a woman aged 25 to 39 in good health and CMV-seronegative. Both conserved end residues are part of each CDR3.

>TRBJ1-2|TRBV9|14
CASSVDVSGDGYTF
>TRBJ2-4|TRBV5-4|16
CASSFRTGIRKNIQYF
>TRBJ2-4|TRBV28|17
CASSLALQGVAKNIQYF
>TRBJ2-1|TRBV11-2|16
CASSSSTGGPSNEQFF
>TRBJ2-7|TRBV9|16
CASSVGSTSRYYEQYF
>TRBJ2-5|TRBV9|16
CASSVGILRGRETQYF
>TRBJ1-1|TRBV5-1|16
CASSRGYRRVNTEAFF
>TRBJ1-1|TRBV30|14
CAWSVIRGGTEAFF
>TRBJ2-1|TRBV9|13
CASSLDRVNEQFF
>TRBJ2-3|TRBV7-2|14
CASSLGGGLWVEYF
>TRBJ2-2|TRBV6-5|14
CAIMDRANTGELFF
>TRBJ2-1|TRBV10-1|13
CASSGTTYNEQFF
>TRBJ2-7|TRBV5-1|15
CASSPSAGAPYEQYF
>TRBJ2-3|TRBV11-2|16
CASSSLAGGPLDTQYF
>TRBJ2-3|TRBV7-9|15
CASSFPGQGSDTQYF
>TRBJ2-7|TRBV5-4|12
CASSLDYYEQYF
>TRBJ1-5|TRBV18|14
CASSPQTGGQPQHF
>TRBJ1-1|TRBV7-9|15
CASSLEGGMNTEAFF
>TRBJ1-6|TRBV10-1|15
CAISPESSYNSPLHF
>TRBJ1-4|TRBV30|14
CAWRQGALGEKLFF
>TRBJ1-4|TRBV29-1|13
CSVDGGTNEKLFF
>TRBJ1-2|TRBV20-1|11
CSARTGWGYTF
>TRBJ1-5|TRBV27|13
CASSLFPYQPQHF
>TRBJ2-3|TRBV7-3|15
CASSLSSGGAKTQYF
>TRBJ2-2|TRBV6-8|18
CASSSKTSGHELTGELFF
>TRBJ1-2|TRBV7-9|15
CASSLRSGTAYGYTF
>TRBJ1-1|TRBV5-4|14
CASSGTGGKAEAFF
>TRBJ1-1|TRBV25-1|14
CASSEYRTATEAFF
>TRBJ2-7|TRBV2|15
CASRLGTESSYEQYF
>TRBJ1-5|TRBV4-1|15
CASSQDVQSNQPQHF
>TRBJ1-1|TRBV4-3|13
CASSQERGWEAFF
>TRBJ2-1|TRBV13|16
CASSYPSERNYNEQFF
>TRBJ2-1|TRBV5-4|15
CASSSNSGGYNEQFF
>TRBJ2-2|TRBV9|16
CASSSGQGVGTGELFF
>TRBJ1-1|TRBV12-5|17
CASGSLWDTRMNTEAFF
>TRBJ1-2|TRBV30|15
CAWSDQQVAGPGYTF
>TRBJ2-7|TRBV7-7|11
CARQGRNEQYF